This TCR beta chain emerged from a study of blood T cell repertoires in COVID-19. Study summary: Researchers got acute and convalescent COVID-19 samples from the United States, Italy and Spain. T cells, B-cell-depleted T cells, or PBMCs provided the cDNA or gDNA that served as material.

In the original workflow: Amplification from reference gene primers served as the basis for estimated nucleated cell counts. The repertoire was sequenced with immunoSEQ multiplex PCR; TCRdb's copy has only in-frame clones and lacks some. V, J and clone size are taken as reported in that table, and D and trimming were inferred from the DNA itself. Among some 190,000 clones listed, around nine tenths were seen once. CDR3 size: 18 residues. V lost 1 base to trimming and J lost 8 bases; unmatched junction nucleotides: 15. Germline V lookup: CDR1 SEHNR, CDR2 FQNEAQ (reference sequence). The TCR comes from a man aged 18 to 35 with active or convalescent COVID-19. The rearrangement links TRBV7-9 to TRBJ2-1; TRBD2 agrees at 9 bases. The sequenced sample was peripheral blood. The CDR3 loop is CASSLGSQREAPGDEQFF. CDR3 in DNA: TGTGCCAGCAGCTTAGGATCCCAGCGGGAGGCCCCAGGGGATGAGCAGTTCTTC.